What follows are 23 T cell receptor beta chains derived from one specimen sequenced in a study of T cells after posttransplantation cyclophosphamide. Measured with immunoSEQ multiplex PCR; TCRdb has only the in-frame clones, and not every one. This sample has about 11,000 clones, with roughly 95% found just once. Sequencing input: naive CD8+ T cells sorted from PBMCs. The receptor set was obtained from a man aged 30 to 39 in good health and a related stem cell transplant donor.

This chain connects TRBV5-4 to TRBJ2-7; TRBD1 might be the D (6 bases). This CDR3 is 15 amino acids long. V gave up 4 bases and J gave up 5 bases, with 19 bases separating them. The V gene's germline CDR1 is SGHNT and CDR2 YYREEE (reference sequence). The CDR3 nucleotides read TGTGCCAGCAGCGCCACTAGGGGGTCGAGAAACGAGCAGTACTTC. This translates into CASSATRGSRNEQYF.

J is TRBJ2-5 and V is TRBV6-5; 7 bases align to TRBD1. V gave up 5 bases and J gave up 3 bases; unmatched junction bases: 9. The CDR3 covers 15 residues. The germline V gene encodes CDR1 MNHEY and CDR2 SVGAGI. The CDR3 DNA sequence: TGTGCCAGCAGTCGACAGGGTGAGGGGGAAGAGACCCAGTACTTC. It codes for CASSRQGEGEETQYF.

V is TRBV19 and J is TRBJ2-3, with D possibly being TRBD2 (6 bases). This CDR3 has 12 amino acids. In germline, CDR1 is LNHDA, CDR2 SQIVND (reference sequence). V was trimmed by 7 bases and J by 3 bases, leaving 8 bases between them. CDR3 DNA: TGTGCCAGTAACCGGGGGACAGATACGCAGTATTTT. It translates to CASNRGTDTQYF. Full variable domain (missing parts from reference TRBV19 and TRBJ2-3): DGGITQSPKYLFRKEGQNVTLSCEQNLNHDAMYWYRQDPGQGLRLIYYSQIVNDFQKGDIAEGYSVSREKKESFPLTVTSAQKNPTAFYLCASNRGTDTQYFGPGTRLTVL.

The rearrangement joins TRBV29-1 to TRBJ2-3; D may be TRBD1 (5 bases). The V gene's germline CDR1 is SQVTM and CDR2 ANQGSEA. The CDR3 runs 16 residues. Trimming stripped 1 base from V and 1 base from J, with 15 bases between. The CDR3 here is CSVEAWEGAGTDTQYF. DNA for the CDR3: TGCAGCGTTGAAGCCTGGGAAGGGGCTGGCACAGATACGCAGTATTTT.

In its sample, this clone was seen a few times. The gene calls are TRBV10-1 and TRBJ1-6; D unclear. The V gene lost 6 bases and the J gene lost 8 bases, with 11 bases spanning the gap. Germline V CDR1 and CDR2: WNHNN, SYGVQD (reference sequence). CDR3 length equals 13 residues. CDR3 bases: TGCGCCAGCAGCGTGGGCCCGGATTCACCCCTCCACTTT. Translating gives CASSVGPDSPLHF.

This sequence joins TRBV6-4 and TRBJ2-1, with TRBD2 identical over 7 bases. V was clipped by 2 bases and J by 10 bases; unmatched bases: 2. The CDR3 loop spans 12 amino acids. Looked up from germline, CDR1 is MRHNA and CDR2 is SNTAGT. The chain's CDR3 is CASSDLSGEQFF. The CDR3 region has the DNA TGTGCCAGCAGTGACCTTAGCGGGGAGCAGTTCTTC.

The chain's CDR3 is CAISEGGNYGYTF. CDR3 coding DNA: TGTGCCATCAGTGAAGGAGGGAACTATGGCTACACCTTC. The rearrangement uses TRBV10-3 and TRBJ1-2, with D uncertain. V lost 3 bases, J lost 2 bases, and 7 bases lay in between. The CDR3 runs to 13 residues. CDR1 and CDR2 from the germline V gene are ENHRY and SYGVKD.

The chain recombines TRBV4-1 with TRBJ2-7; 11 bases fit TRBD2. The V and J ends lost 5 bases and 5 bases, in that order; junction bases with no gene match: 8. Germline lookup yields CDR1 MGHRA and CDR2 YSYEKL. CDR3 size: 15 residues. The CDR3 loop is CASSFQLAGDNEQYF. In nucleotides, the CDR3 is TGCGCCAGCAGCTTCCAACTAGCGGGGGATAACGAGCAGTACTTC.

This clone has just a few counts. This sequence joins TRBV7-9 and TRBJ1-1; no clear D. Trimming pared 2 bases from V and 4 bases from J, leaving 11 bases between. Germline CDR1 and CDR2: SEHNR and FQNEAQ (reference sequence). The CDR3 length is 14 residues. CDR3 residues: CASSLSTFGTEAFF. In nucleotides, the CDR3 is TGTGCCAGCAGCTTATCTACCTTCGGCACTGAAGCTTTCTTT.

This sequence joins TRBV4-1 and TRBJ2-3; no clear D. V lost 3 bases to trimming and J lost 1 base, with 11 bases between them. CDR1 is MGHRA, CDR2 YSYEKL, per germline. The CDR3 has 15 residues. The CDR3 region has the DNA TGCGCCAGCAGCCATCCCCCCGCAGGCACAGATACGCAGTATTTT. Residues: CASSHPPAGTDTQYF.

The V gene is TRBV27, the J gene TRBJ1-2, with 8 bases matching TRBD1. CDR1 and CDR2 (germline): MNHEY, SMNVEV (reference sequence). CDR3 length: 14 amino acids. Losses at the gene ends were 4 bases for V and 8 bases for J; bases not matched to a gene: 9. The CDR3 bases are TGTGCCAGCAGTTCTACCCCAGGGGGCCAAGGCTACACCTTC. Translation gives CASSSTPGGQGYTF.

The chain combines TRBV5-6 with TRBJ1-6; D gene unclear. Germline V lookup: CDR1 SGHDT, CDR2 YYEEEE. CDR3 length: 16 residues. V was cut by 3 bases and J by 0 bases, with 10 bases left in between. The CDR3 loop is CASSSEGSSYNSPLHF. The CDR3, as DNA: TGTGCCAGCAGCTCAGAGGGCAGCTCCTATAATTCACCCCTCCACTTT. Full variable domain (remainder filled in from reference TRBV5-6 and TRBJ1-6): DAGVTQSPTHLIKTRGQQVTLRCSPKSGHDTVSWYQQALGQGPQFIFQYYEEEERQRGNFPDRFSGHQFPNYSSELNVNALLLGDSALYLCASSSEGSSYNSPLHFGNGTRLTVT.

The gene calls are TRBV28 and TRBJ2-7, with 7 nucleotides matching TRBD1. Trimming took 3 bases from V and 0 from J; bases not matched to a gene: 8. Germline V gives CDR1 MDHEN, CDR2 SYDVKM. The CDR3 is 16 amino acids. CDR3 amino acids: CASSLVGTVVSYEQYF. The DNA for the CDR3 is TGTGCCAGCAGTTTGGTCGGGACAGTCGTCTCCTACGAGCAGTACTTC. Combining the CDR3 with reference TRBV28 and TRBJ2-7 gives the whole variable domain DVKVTQSSRYLVKRTGEKVFLECVQDMDHENMFWYRQDPGLGLRLIYFSYDVKMKEKGDIPEGYSVSREKKERFSLILESASTNQTSMYLCASSLVGTVVSYEQYFGPGTRLTVT.

This chain joins TRBV7-8 and TRBJ2-3; 16 bases line up with TRBD2. The CDR3 has 17 residues. Germline lookup yields CDR1 SGHVS and CDR2 FQNEAQ. V dropped 5 bases and J dropped 4; count of bases not matched to a gene: 6. The chain's CDR3 is CASSPRGLAGGADTQYF. The DNA for the CDR3 is TGTGCCAGCAGCCCCCGGGGACTAGCGGGGGGGGCAGATACGCAGTATTTT.

The chain has TRBV7-6 and TRBJ1-4; unclear D gene. CDR1 SGHVS and CDR2 FNYEAQ come from the germline V gene. CDR3 length: 12 amino acids. The V and J ends lost 5 bases and 8 bases respectively, with 9 bases between them. The DNA for the CDR3 is TGTGCCAGCAGCCCAGACGGGGAAAAACTGTTTTTT. Amino acids: CASSPDGEKLFF.

The count of this clone is one. This rearrangement joins TRBV11-2 to TRBJ2-7; 10 bases are shared with TRBD2. The ends lost 6 bases at V and 2 bases at J; junction bases unmatched: 7. The CDR3 is 15 residues long. Per germline, CDR1 SGHAT and CDR2 FQNNGV. CDR3: CASSTWTSGTYEQYF. The CDR3 DNA follows: TGTGCCAGCAGTACTTGGACTAGCGGCACCTACGAGCAGTACTTC.

V gene TRBV7-9 combines with J gene TRBJ1-1; the D gene is possibly TRBD1 (5 bases). Germline-derived CDR1 and CDR2 are SEHNR and FQNEAQ (reference sequence). This CDR3 region has 13 residues. The germline V and J ends were trimmed by 4 bases and 4 bases, with 10 bases remaining between them. The CDR3 nucleotides read TGTGCCAGCAGCTGGGGAGGGGCCACTGAAGCTTTCTTT. This encodes CASSWGGATEAFF.

V usage is TRBV5-1 and J usage is TRBJ2-3; 12 bases are shared with TRBD2. V was pared by 0 bases and J by 5 bases, with 1 base of the junction left unmatched. The CDR3 spans 15 residues. The germline CDR1 and CDR2 sequences are SGHRS and YFSETQ. The CDR3 sequence is CASSLGTSGVDTQYF. The DNA of the CDR3 is TGCGCCAGCAGCTTGGGGACTAGCGGGGTAGATACGCAGTATTTT.

The chain recombines TRBV7-9 with TRBJ2-1; D possibly corresponds to TRBD2 (7 bases). This CDR3 has 15 amino acids. The germline V and J ends were trimmed by 1 base and 7 bases, with 14 bases remaining between them. The germline gives CDR1 SEHNR, CDR2 FQNEAQ (reference sequence). In DNA form, the CDR3 reads TGTGCCAGCAGCTTAGATGGGGGGCGGGGGAATGAGCAGTTCTTC. Translation gives CASSLDGGRGNEQFF.

The V and J genes are TRBV6-6 and TRBJ2-7, with TRBD2 identical over 9 bases. Germline CDR1 reads MNHNY; CDR2 reads SVGAGI (reference sequence). The CDR3 is 16 residues long. The V segment lost 4 bases and the J segment 5 bases; nucleotides outside the gene matches: 12. In nucleotides, the CDR3 is TGTGCCAGCAGTTTGGCCGCGGGGGGGAAAGCAGACGAGCAGTACTTC. The encoded protein is CASSLAAGGKADEQYF.

The gene calls are TRBV5-4 and TRBJ2-7; possibly TRBD1 for D (6 bases). V gave up 4 bases and J gave up 0 bases, with 8 bases separating them. Germline CDR1 SGHNT, CDR2 YYREEE (reference sequence). CDR3 length: 13 residues. The CDR3 sequence: CASSPGASYEQYF. CDR3 coding DNA: TGTGCCAGCAGCCCAGGGGCCTCCTACGAGCAGTACTTC.

V gene TRBV6-5 combines with J gene TRBJ2-7, with a possible D match to TRBD1 (6 bases). The CDR3 length is 13 residues. The V and J ends lost 0 bases and 7 bases respectively, with 10 bases between them. CDR1 MNHEY and CDR2 SVGAGI come from the germline V gene. The CDR3 coding sequence is TGTGCCAGCAGTTACTCAGGGACATCGGAGCAGTACTTC. This encodes CASSYSGTSEQYF.

The V and J genes are TRBV6-6 and TRBJ2-7; 8 bases are shared with TRBD1. The germline CDR1 and CDR2 sequences are MNHNY and SVGAGI (reference sequence). This CDR3 contains 16 residues. After removal of 2 bases from V and 0 bases from J, the junction contained 6 bases not matched to a gene. The CDR3 is CASSYPSDRGSYEQYF. In DNA, the CDR3 is TGTGCCAGCAGTTACCCTAGCGACAGGGGCTCCTACGAGCAGTACTTC.